Below are 29 T cell receptor beta chains sequenced from a single sample in a study of T-cell memory formation after mild COVID-19. TCRdb re-derived calls from the 5' RACE reads in MiXCR, one entry per CDR3 protein. The table lists 300,000 to 400,000 distinct CDR3 sequences, about an eighth of them singletons. The sequenced material came from PBMCs or a T cell subset sorted from them (not recorded which). Receptors originate from a man aged 18 to 35 who had mild COVID-19 (a few samples of this study predate the infection). Cell type and time point are not known.

This clonotype was counted only a few times. The chain recombines TRBV4-3 with TRBJ1-2, with TRBD1 as a possible D gene (6 bases). There are 16 residues in the CDR3. V lost 0 bases and J lost 4, with 15 bases in between. In germline, CDR1 is LGHNA, CDR2 YSLEER. The CDR3 here is CASSQESRQGLYGYTF. The CDR3 nucleotides are TGCGCCAGCAGCCAAGAAAGTAGGCAGGGGCTCTATGGCTACACCTTC.

The CDR3 coding sequence is TGTGCCAGCAGCTTAACGATCACCGGGGAGCTGTTTTTT. This gives the protein CASSLTITGELFF. This chain connects TRBV7-3 to TRBJ2-2, with D unclear. The germline V and J ends were trimmed by 0 bases and 4 bases, with 3 bases remaining between them. This CDR3 contains 13 residues. Germline lookup yields CDR1 SGHTA and CDR2 FQGTGA.

The chain couples TRBV28 to TRBJ2-5, with 9 bases that match TRBD2. The V and J ends lost 5 bases and 2 bases, in that order; junction bases with no gene match: 6. The CDR3 is 15 amino acids. Germline-derived CDR1 and CDR2 are MDHEN and SYDVKM. In DNA form, the CDR3 reads TGTGCCAGCAGTCGCGAAGCGGGGGGACAAGAGACCCAGTACTTC. Encoded protein: CASSREAGGQETQYF.

This clonotype was detected ten times or more. The chain employs TRBV5-1 and TRBJ1-1, with 10 bases that match TRBD1. The CDR3 spans 14 residues. V was clipped by 4 bases and J by 5 bases; unmatched bases: 5. Germline V gene sequence: CDR1 SGHRS, CDR2 YFSETQ. CDR3: CASSIGTGETEAFF. In nucleotides, the CDR3 is TGCGCCAGCAGCATTGGGACAGGGGAAACTGAAGCTTTCTTT.

The J gene is TRBJ2-1, the V gene TRBV4-1; TRBD2 matches at 7 bases. Germline V lookup: CDR1 MGHRA, CDR2 YSYEKL. Trimming took 4 bases from V and 12 from J; bases not matched to a gene: 12. The CDR3 totals 14 residues. Here the CDR3 DNA reads TGCGCCAGCAGCCCACTGAACGCGGGGGATGGGCAGTTCTTC. This encodes CASSPLNAGDGQFF.

This sequence joins TRBV4-1 and TRBJ1-5; D is undetermined. V was shortened by 3 bases and J by 0 bases, with 9 bases between the two germline ends. Germline V gene lookup returns CDR1 MGHRA and CDR2 YSYEKL. The CDR3 sequence is 15 residues long. In DNA form, the CDR3 reads TGCGCCAGCAGCCAGACCGAGTATAGCAATCAGCCCCAGCATTTT. Its translation: CASSQTEYSNQPQHF.

This clonotype turned up a few times. The V call is TRBV5-1, the J call TRBJ2-5; 8 bases line up with TRBD1. This CDR3 has 14 residues. The germline CDR1 and CDR2 sequences are SGHRS and YFSETQ. V trimming: 4 bases; J trimming: 3 bases; junction bases outside the gene matches: 5. CDR3 residues: CASSGQGWEETQYF. DNA of the CDR3: TGCGCCAGCAGCGGACAGGGATGGGAAGAGACCCAGTACTTC.

This clonotype was seen more than once but under ten times. This chain uses TRBV9 with TRBJ1-2; unclear D gene. Trimming took off 0 bases at V and 5 bases at J, with 14 bases between the two ends. This CDR3 is built from 15 residues. Germline lookup yields CDR1 SGDLS and CDR2 YYNGEE. The CDR3 coding sequence is TGTGCCAGCAGCGTAGATCACCGAAGCAGATATGGCTACACCTTC. The encoded protein is CASSVDHRSRYGYTF.

This clonotype was counted between two and nine times. The chain is built from TRBV20-1 and TRBJ2-3; 10 bases are a match to TRBD2. Germline assignment: CDR1 DFQATT and CDR2 SNEGSKA (reference sequence). V was clipped by 3 bases and J by 2 bases; unmatched bases: 11. The CDR3 is made up of 17 amino acids. CDR3 residues: CSARVLAGDLDTDTQYF. In DNA form, the CDR3 reads TGCAGTGCTAGGGTTCTAGCGGGGGACCTCGACACAGATACGCAGTATTTT.

This clonotype was observed a few times. The chain joins TRBV7-6 to TRBJ1-4, with 8 bases identical to TRBD1. The germline CDR1 and CDR2 sequences are SGHVS and FNYEAQ. Germline trimming cut 4 bases from V and 8 bases from J; bases unmatched to any gene: 9. The CDR3 is 15 amino acids. The CDR3 spells CASSSVDRAGEKLFF. CDR3 in DNA: TGTGCCAGCAGCTCAGTGGACAGGGCCGGAGAAAAACTGTTTTTT. Full variable domain (missing parts from reference TRBV7-6 and TRBJ1-4): GAGVSQSPRYKVTKRGQDVALRCDPISGHVSLYWYRQALGQGPEFLTYFNYEAQQDKSGLPNDRFSAERPEGSISTLTIQRTEQRDSAMYRCASSSVDRAGEKLFFGSGTQLSVL.

This clonotype occurred a few times. The chain recombines TRBV19 with TRBJ1-1; no clear D. Germline-derived CDR1 and CDR2 are LNHDA and SQIVND (reference sequence). V was trimmed by 5 bases and J by 8 bases, leaving 15 bases between them. This CDR3 has 13 amino acids. The DNA of the CDR3 is TGTGCCAGTAGTGGCTCCACCGGGGTAGAAGCTTTCTTT. This sequence encodes CASSGSTGVEAFF.

This chain's CDR3 is CASSPRRGDGQPQHF. The CDR3 coding sequence is TGTGCCAGCAGCCCCCGGAGGGGGGATGGTCAGCCCCAGCATTTT. The rearrangement joins TRBV7-6 to TRBJ1-5, with a tentative D call TRBD1 (6 bases). The germline CDR1 and CDR2 sequences are SGHVS and FNYEAQ. The CDR3 covers 15 residues. V was trimmed by 5 bases and J by 6 bases, leaving 17 bases between them.

In its sample, this clonotype was seen a few times. The V call is TRBV6-5, the J call TRBJ1-6; D perhaps matches TRBD1 (5 bases). V lost 6 bases and J lost 10, with 16 bases in between. The CDR3 spans 14 residues. The germline V gene has CDR1 MNHEY and CDR2 SVGAGI. CDR3: CASRSRDPRSPLHF. DNA of the CDR3: TGTGCCAGCAGGAGCCGGGACCCGAGGTCACCCCTCCACTTT.

V usage is TRBV9 and J usage is TRBJ1-3; 7 bases fit TRBD1. The CDR3 runs 14 residues. The trim removed 4 bases at V and 4 bases at J, leaving 5 bases unmatched. Germline assignment: CDR1 SGDLS and CDR2 YYNGEE. CDR3: CASSIQGNGNTIYF. Here the CDR3 DNA reads TGTGCCAGCAGCATACAGGGGAACGGAAACACCATATATTTT.

The CDR3: CASRGASYEQYV. The CDR3 nucleotides are TGTGCCAGCCGGGGGGCATCCTACGAGCAGTACGTC. This chain links TRBV6-2 or TRBV6-3 with TRBJ2-7, with D maybe TRBD2 (7 bases). V lost 8 bases to trimming and J lost 1 base, with 9 bases between them. Germline V gene lookup returns CDR1 MNHEY and CDR2 SVGEGT. The CDR3 sequence is 12 residues long.

This chain joins TRBV9 and TRBJ1-1, with D maybe TRBD1 (6 bases). Per the germline V gene, CDR1 is SGDLS and CDR2 is YYNGEE. The length of the CDR3 is 16 residues. V was trimmed by 4 bases and J by 8 bases, leaving 24 bases between them. In nucleotides, the CDR3 is TGTGCCAGCAGCCCATTCGGAAGTTTGACAGGCTTAGAAGCTTTCTTT. Its translation: CASSPFGSLTGLEAFF.

This clonotype was picked up a small number of times. The chain uses TRBV5-6 and TRBJ1-5, with D perhaps TRBD1 (5 bases). V was cut by 4 bases and J by 5 bases, with 13 bases left in between. CDR3 length: 14 residues. CDR1 SGHDT and CDR2 YYEEEE come from the germline V gene. Written as DNA, the CDR3 is TGTGCCAGCAGCCTCCGGGACGGCTATCAGCCCCAGCATTTT. The encoded protein is CASSLRDGYQPQHF.

This clonotype was seen a few times. The rearrangement uses TRBV29-1 and TRBJ2-3; no reliable D call. CDR1 SQVTM and CDR2 ANQGSEA come from the germline V gene. CDR3 length: 10 amino acids. V lost 6 bases and J lost 4, with 5 bases in between. CDR3 sequence: CSVESDTQYF. The CDR3 nucleotides are TGCAGCGTGGAATCAGATACGCAGTATTTT.

The chain combines TRBV6-5 with TRBJ1-4; the match to TRBD1 covers 9 bases. Germline trimming cut 4 bases from V and 8 bases from J; bases unmatched to any gene: 8. The germline gives CDR1 MNHEY, CDR2 SVGAGI. CDR3 length: 15 amino acids. Here the CDR3 reads CASSWLVTGGEKLFF. Here the CDR3 DNA reads TGTGCCAGCAGTTGGTTGGTGACAGGGGGAGAAAAACTGTTTTTT.

J is TRBJ2-3 and V is TRBV4-3, with 12 positions matching TRBD1. The CDR3 loop spans 18 amino acids. Trimming took 0 bases from V and 5 from J; bases not matched to a gene: 9. The germline gives CDR1 LGHNA, CDR2 YSLEER. CDR3 region: CASSQEIRDRGLGDTQYF. In nucleotides, the CDR3 is TGCGCCAGCAGCCAAGAAATCCGGGACAGGGGGCTGGGAGATACGCAGTATTTT.

CDR3 sequence (DNA): TGTGCCAGCGCGGAGAACTATGGCTACACCTTC. Protein: CASAENYGYTF. This chain links TRBV12-3 or TRBV12-4 with TRBJ1-2, with no clear D. V was shortened by 8 bases and J by 2 bases, with 6 bases between the two germline ends. CDR3 size: 11 residues.

This clonotype was seen repeatedly, ten times or more. The chain employs TRBV6-5 and TRBJ2-1; the match to TRBD2 covers 11 bases. Germline trimming cut 2 bases from V and 4 bases from J; bases unmatched to any gene: 7. Germline values: CDR1 MNHEY, CDR2 SVGAGI. The CDR3 is made up of 17 amino acids. The CDR3 nucleotides are TGTGCCAGCAGTTACCACCAACTAGCGGGGGATTACAATGAGCAGTTCTTC. It is translated as CASSYHQLAGDYNEQFF.

This clonotype was picked up a small number of times. The chain recombines TRBV7-2 with TRBJ1-2; 10 nucleotides match TRBD1. The length of the CDR3 is 17 residues. Germline assignment: CDR1 SGHTA and CDR2 FQGNSA. V shed 0 bases and J 0 bases; nucleotides not matched to a gene: 4. CDR3 sequence (DNA): TGTGCCAGCAGCTTAGCCGGGACAGGGGAGGCTAACTATGGCTACACCTTC. This sequence encodes CASSLAGTGEANYGYTF.

The chain couples TRBV11-2 to TRBJ2-2, with D perhaps TRBD1 (6 bases). This CDR3 contains 13 residues. CDR1 is SGHAT, CDR2 FQNNGV, per germline. V was cut by 6 bases and J by 8 bases, with 13 bases left in between. The CDR3 bases are TGTGCCAGCAGAATTGACAGGACTGGGGAGCTGTTTTTT. Translated, it gives CASRIDRTGELFF. Filled out from reference TRBV11-2 and TRBJ2-2, the complete variable domain reads EAGVAQSPRYKIIEKRQSVAFWCNPISGHATLYWYQQILGQGPKLLIQFQNNGVVDDSQLPKDRFSAERLKGVDSTLKIQPAKLEDSAVYLCASRIDRTGELFFGEGSRLTVL.

This chain connects TRBV7-8 to TRBJ1-6; possible D gene TRBD1, 5 bases. Trimming pared 0 bases from V and 6 bases from J, leaving 12 bases between. Per germline, CDR1 SGHVS and CDR2 FQNEAQ. This CDR3 spans 16 amino acids. CDR3 loop: CASSLAGGTGNSPLHF. CDR3 sequence (DNA): TGTGCCAGCAGCTTAGCGGGGGGTACGGGTAATTCACCCCTCCACTTT.

The sample holds a few counts of this clonotype. The chain carries TRBV10-3 and TRBJ2-3; D may be TRBD2 (6 bases). CDR1 is ENHRY and CDR2 is SYGVKD in the germline V gene. V dropped 4 bases and J dropped 0 bases, with 11 bases sitting between them. The CDR3 spans 15 residues. Here the CDR3 reads CAISVGLASTDTQYF. Written as DNA, the CDR3 is TGTGCCATCAGTGTCGGGCTAGCGAGCACAGATACGCAGTATTTT.

This clonotype appeared a few times. This chain joins TRBV2 and TRBJ1-1; a weak D match, TRBD1 (5 bases). Germline loops: CDR1 SNHLY, CDR2 FYNNEI. The CDR3 is made up of 15 amino acids. Trimming shortened V by 5 bases and J by 0 bases, and 13 bases separated the two germline ends. The CDR3 coding sequence is TGTGCCAGCAGTCCCTCCGGGGGGATGAACACTGAAGCTTTCTTT. This codes for CASSPSGGMNTEAFF.

This clonotype was detected only a few times. The chain joins TRBV29-1 to TRBJ1-1; TRBD1 matches 7 bases. Germline V CDR1 and CDR2: SQVTM, ANQGSEA. The trim removed 7 bases at V and 4 bases at J, leaving 12 bases unmatched. The CDR3 runs to 14 residues. CDR3 loop: CSARDSWASTEAFF. In DNA, the CDR3 is TGCAGCGCCCGGGACAGTTGGGCGAGCACTGAAGCTTTCTTT.

This clonotype was counted between two and nine times. This chain uses TRBV6-2 or TRBV6-3 with TRBJ2-2; 7 bases are a match to TRBD2. There are 15 residues in the CDR3. V lost 1 base to trimming and J lost 3 bases; unmatched junction nucleotides: 2. CDR1 and CDR2 from the germline V gene are MNHEY and SVGEGT. As DNA, the CDR3 is TGTGCCAGCAGTTACTTGGGGGGGTACACCGGGGAGCTGTTTTTT. Amino acid sequence: CASSYLGGYTGELFF.